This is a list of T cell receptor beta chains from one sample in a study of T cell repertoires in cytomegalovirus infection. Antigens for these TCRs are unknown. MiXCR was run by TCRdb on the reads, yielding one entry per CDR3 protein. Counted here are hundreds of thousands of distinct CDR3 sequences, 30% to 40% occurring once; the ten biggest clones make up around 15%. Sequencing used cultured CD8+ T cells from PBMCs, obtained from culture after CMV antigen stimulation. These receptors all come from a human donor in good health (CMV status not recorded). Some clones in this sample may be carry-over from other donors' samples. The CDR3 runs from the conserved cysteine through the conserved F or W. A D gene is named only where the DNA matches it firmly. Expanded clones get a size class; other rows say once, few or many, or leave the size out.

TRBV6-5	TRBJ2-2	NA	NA	CASSYSGYTGELFF	TGTGCCAGCAGTTACTCTGGGTACACCGGGGAGCTGTTTTTT
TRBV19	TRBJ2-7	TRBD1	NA	CATRPGQGYEQYF	TGTGCCACTAGACCGGGACAGGGCTACGAGCAGTACTTC
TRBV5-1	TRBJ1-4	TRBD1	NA	CASSGDRAGITTNEKLFF	TGCGCCAGCAGCGGGGACAGGGCTGGGATTACAACTAATGAAAAACTGTTTTTT
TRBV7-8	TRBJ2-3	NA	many	CASSFGQGRGDTQYF	TGTGCCAGCAGCTTCGGGCAGGGGCGGGGAGATACGCAGTATTTT
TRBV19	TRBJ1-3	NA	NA	CASSIAGDLSGNTIYF	TGTGCCAGTAGTATCGCCGGAGACCTCTCTGGAAACACCATATATTTT
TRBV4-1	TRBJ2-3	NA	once	CASSHGEGGSTDTQYF	TGCGCCAGCAGCCACGGGGAAGGAGGTAGCACAGATACGCAGTATTTT
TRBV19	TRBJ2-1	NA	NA	CASSIAGDPTDEQFF	TGTGCCAGTAGTATAGCCGGGGACCCCACCGATGAGCAGTTCTTC
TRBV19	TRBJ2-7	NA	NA	CASRPRESHEQYF	TGTGCCAGTAGACCCCGAGAAAGCCACGAGCAGTACTTC
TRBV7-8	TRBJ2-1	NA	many	CASSAGTSYNEQFF	TGTGCCAGCAGCGCGGGGACCTCCTACAATGAGCAGTTCTTC
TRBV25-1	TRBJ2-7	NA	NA	CASSDYDSRYEQYF	TGTGCCAGCAGTGACTATGACAGTCGGTACGAGCAGTACTTC
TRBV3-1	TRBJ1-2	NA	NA	CASSQDQGSYGYTF	TGTGCCAGCAGCCAAGATCAGGGCTCCTATGGCTACACCTTC
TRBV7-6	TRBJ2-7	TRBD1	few	CASSLIQDRGLFYEQYF	TGTGCCAGCAGCCTAATTCAGGACAGGGGGCTTTTTTACGAGCAGTACTTC
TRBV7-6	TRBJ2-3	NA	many	CASRGPGPQNPSTDTQYF	TGTGCCAGCAGGGGTCCAGGACCTCAAAACCCGTCGACAGATACGCAGTATTTT
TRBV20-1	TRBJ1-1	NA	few	CSARDPGGQSNTEAFF	TGCAGTGCTAGAGATCCGGGAGGACAGTCGAACACTGAAGCTTTCTTT
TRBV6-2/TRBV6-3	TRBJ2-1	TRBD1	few	CASSYSDRVPYNEQFF	TGTGCCAGCAGTTATTCCGACAGGGTGCCCTACAATGAGCAGTTCTTC
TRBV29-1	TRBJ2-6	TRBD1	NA	CSVLSQGARGANVLTF	TGCAGCGTGTTATCGCAGGGGGCGCGTGGGGCCAACGTCCTGACTTTC
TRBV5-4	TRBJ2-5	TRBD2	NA	CASSLFVSSGETQYF	TGTGCCAGCAGCTTGTTTGTGTCTAGCGGAGAGACCCAGTACTTC
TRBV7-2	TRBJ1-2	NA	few	CASSFVGLPPGDGYTF	TGTGCCAGCAGCTTTGTGGGCCTCCCTCCCGGAGATGGCTACACCTTC
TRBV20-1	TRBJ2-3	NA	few	CSARDLWGQGDTQYF	TGCAGTGCTAGAGATCTGTGGGGCCAAGGAGATACGCAGTATTTT
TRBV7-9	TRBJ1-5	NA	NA	CASSAPGFNQPQHF	TGTGCCAGCAGCGCTCCAGGATTTAATCAGCCCCAGCATTTT
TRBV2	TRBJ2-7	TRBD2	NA	CASEGLADSPPFYEQYF	TGTGCCAGCGAGGGACTAGCCGATTCGCCTCCGTTCTACGAGCAGTACTTC
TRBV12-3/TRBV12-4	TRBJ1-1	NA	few	CASSLGFVATEAFF	TGTGCCAGCAGTTTAGGGTTCGTCGCGACTGAAGCTTTCTTT
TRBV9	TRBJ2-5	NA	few	CASSAPRGAETQYF	TGTGCCAGCAGCGCTCCCAGGGGGGCGGAGACCCAGTACTTC
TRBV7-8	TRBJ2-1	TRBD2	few	CASSLVAGGPSSYNEQFF	TGTGCCAGCAGCTTAGTAGCGGGGGGTCCCAGCTCCTACAATGAGCAGTTCTTC
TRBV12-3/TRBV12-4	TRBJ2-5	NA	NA	CAITLEGYQETQYF	TGTGCCATCACCCTAGAAGGGTACCAAGAGACCCAGTACTTC
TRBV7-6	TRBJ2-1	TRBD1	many	CASKTGQVVSDEQFF	TGTGCCAGCAAGACTGGACAGGTCGTCAGCGATGAGCAGTTCTTC
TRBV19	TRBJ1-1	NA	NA	CASSPGPYLNTEAFF	TGTGCCAGTAGTCCGGGACCCTACTTGAACACTGAAGCTTTCTTT
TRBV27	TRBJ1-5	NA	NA	CASSLSQNQPQHF	TGTGCCAGCAGTTTATCACAGAATCAGCCCCAGCATTTT
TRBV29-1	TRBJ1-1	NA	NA	CSPGGSTEAFF	TGCAGCCCCGGGGGCTCCACTGAAGCTTTCTTT
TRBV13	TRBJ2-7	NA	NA	CASSFGGSAYEQYF	TGTGCCAGCAGCTTCGGTGGCAGCGCCTACGAGCAGTACTTC
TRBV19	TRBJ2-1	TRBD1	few	CASSIGGGREQFF	TGTGCCAGTAGTATAGGAGGGGGCCGTGAGCAGTTCTTC
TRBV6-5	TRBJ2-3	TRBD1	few	CASSYSSRTGPDTQYF	TGTGCCAGCAGTTACTCGAGTAGGACAGGGCCTGATACGCAGTATTTT
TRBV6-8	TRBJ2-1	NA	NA	CASSYGGPGNEQFF	TGTGCCAGCAGTTACGGGGGGCCCGGCAATGAGCAGTTCTTC
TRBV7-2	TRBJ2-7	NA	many	CASSRGDMKYHEQYF	TGTGCCAGCAGCCGCGGAGACATGAAGTACCACGAGCAGTACTTC
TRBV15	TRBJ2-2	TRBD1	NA	CATRDARQGLNTGELFF	TGTGCCACCAGAGACGCCCGACAGGGGCTTAACACCGGGGAGCTGTTTTTT
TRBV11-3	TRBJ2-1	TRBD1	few	CASSVGQGSYNEQFF	TGTGCCAGCAGCGTCGGACAGGGATCATACAATGAGCAGTTCTTC
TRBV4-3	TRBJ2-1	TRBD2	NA	CASSQWGGSRNEQFF	TGCGCCAGCAGCCAATGGGGGGGGTCGAGGAATGAGCAGTTCTTC
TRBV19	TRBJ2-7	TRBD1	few	CASSSYTGQGPYEQYF	TGTGCCAGTAGTAGCTACACCGGACAGGGTCCGTACGAGCAGTACTTC
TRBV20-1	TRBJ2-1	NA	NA	CSARDLLGTSPNEQFF	TGCAGTGCTAGAGATCTGTTGGGGACCTCGCCCAATGAGCAGTTCTTC
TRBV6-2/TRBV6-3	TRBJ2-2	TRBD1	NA	CASERTGYHTGELFF	TGTGCCAGCGAAAGGACAGGGTATCACACCGGGGAGCTGTTTTTT
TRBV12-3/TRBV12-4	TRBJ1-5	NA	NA	CASSLMSYQPQHF	TGTGCCAGCAGTTTAATGTCCTATCAGCCCCAGCATTTT
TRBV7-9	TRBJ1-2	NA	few	CASRTSRHTTGDGYTF	TGTGCCAGCAGGACATCCCGACATACTACTGGAGATGGCTACACCTTC